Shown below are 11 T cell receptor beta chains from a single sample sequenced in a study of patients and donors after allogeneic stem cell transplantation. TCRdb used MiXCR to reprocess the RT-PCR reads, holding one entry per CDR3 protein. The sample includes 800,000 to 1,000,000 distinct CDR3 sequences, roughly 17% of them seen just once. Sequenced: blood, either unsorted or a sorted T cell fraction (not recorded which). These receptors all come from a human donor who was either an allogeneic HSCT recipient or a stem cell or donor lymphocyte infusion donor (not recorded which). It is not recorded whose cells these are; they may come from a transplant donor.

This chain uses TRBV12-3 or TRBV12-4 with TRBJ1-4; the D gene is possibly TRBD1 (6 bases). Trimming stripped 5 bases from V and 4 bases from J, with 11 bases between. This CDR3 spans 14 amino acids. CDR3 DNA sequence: TGTGCCAGCAGTAGTGGGGGCTTTAATGAAAAACTGTTTTTT. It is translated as CASSSGGFNEKLFF.

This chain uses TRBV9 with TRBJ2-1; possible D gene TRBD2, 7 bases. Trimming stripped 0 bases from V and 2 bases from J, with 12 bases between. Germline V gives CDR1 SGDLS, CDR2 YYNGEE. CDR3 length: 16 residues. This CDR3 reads CASSVVRGGAYNEQFF. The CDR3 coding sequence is TGTGCCAGCAGCGTAGTAAGAGGGGGGGCCTACAATGAGCAGTTCTTC.

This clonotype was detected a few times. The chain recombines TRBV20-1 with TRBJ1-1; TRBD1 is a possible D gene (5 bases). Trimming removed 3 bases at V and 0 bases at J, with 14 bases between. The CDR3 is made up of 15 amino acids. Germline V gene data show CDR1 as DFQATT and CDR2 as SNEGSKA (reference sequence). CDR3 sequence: CSASRDGRLNTEAFF. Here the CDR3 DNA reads TGCAGTGCTAGTAGGGACGGACGGTTGAACACTGAAGCTTTCTTT.

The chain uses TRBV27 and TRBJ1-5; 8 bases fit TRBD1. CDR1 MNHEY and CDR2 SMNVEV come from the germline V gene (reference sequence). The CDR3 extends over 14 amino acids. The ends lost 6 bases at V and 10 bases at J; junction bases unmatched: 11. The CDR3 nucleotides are TGTGCCAGCAGGGATACTCAGGGGGCTAAACCCCAGCATTTT. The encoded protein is CASRDTQGAKPQHF.

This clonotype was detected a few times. CDR3 coding DNA: TGTGCCAGCAGCGTAGTCGCGCGAGATAGACTAGCGGGAGCCGGGGAGCTGTTTTTT. Translated: CASSVVARDRLAGAGELFF. J is TRBJ2-2 and V is TRBV9; 12 bases agree with TRBD2. Germline lookup yields CDR1 SGDLS and CDR2 YYNGEE. V lost 0 bases, J lost 6 bases, and 12 bases stayed unmatched. The CDR3 runs to 19 residues.

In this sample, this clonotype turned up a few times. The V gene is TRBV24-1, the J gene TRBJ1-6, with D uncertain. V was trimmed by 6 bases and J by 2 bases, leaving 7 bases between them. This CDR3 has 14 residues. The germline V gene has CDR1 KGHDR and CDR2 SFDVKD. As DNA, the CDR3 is TGTGCCACCAGTCCGCGGGCCTATAATTCACCCCTCCACTTT. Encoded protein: CATSPRAYNSPLHF.

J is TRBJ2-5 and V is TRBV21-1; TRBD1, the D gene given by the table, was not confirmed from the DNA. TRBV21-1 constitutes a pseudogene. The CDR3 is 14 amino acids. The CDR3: CALRGAGYQETQYF. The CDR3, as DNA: TGTGCCCTCAGGGGGGCTGGGTACCAAGAGACCCAGTACTTC.

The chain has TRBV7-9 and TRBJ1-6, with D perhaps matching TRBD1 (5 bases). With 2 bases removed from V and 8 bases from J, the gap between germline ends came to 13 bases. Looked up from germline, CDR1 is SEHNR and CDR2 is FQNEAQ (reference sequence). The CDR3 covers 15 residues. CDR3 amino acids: CASSLLLDSDSPLHF. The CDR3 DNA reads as TGTGCCAGCAGCTTATTATTAGACAGCGATTCACCCCTCCACTTT.

The CDR3 loop is CASSLAAAQETQYF. The CDR3 DNA sequence: TGTGCCAGCAGCTTAGCAGCGGCCCAAGAGACCCAGTACTTC. The chain uses TRBV7-9 and TRBJ2-5; weak D call: TRBD2 (5 bases). The V gene's germline CDR1 is SEHNR and CDR2 FQNEAQ (reference sequence). The CDR3 is 14 amino acids. Trimming cost V 0 bases and J 1 base, with 6 bases left between them.

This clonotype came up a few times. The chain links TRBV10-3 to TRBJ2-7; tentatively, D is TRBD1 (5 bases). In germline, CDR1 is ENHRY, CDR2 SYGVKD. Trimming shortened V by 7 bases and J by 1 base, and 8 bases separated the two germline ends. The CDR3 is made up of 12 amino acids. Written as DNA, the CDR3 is TGTGCCATCACGGACACATCCTACGAGCAGTACTTC. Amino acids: CAITDTSYEQYF.

The CDR3 coding sequence is TGTGCCAGCAGCCACGCCGGGACAGGGGATCCCTACAACCAGTTCTTC. It is translated as CASSHAGTGDPYNQFF. V usage is TRBV3-1 and J usage is TRBJ2-1, with TRBD1 matching 10 bases. Per the germline V gene, CDR1 is LGHDT and CDR2 is YNNKEL (reference sequence). The CDR3 runs 16 residues. Trimming cost V 3 bases and J 13 bases; bases outside gene matches: 15.